A single sample gave rise to the 28 T cell receptor beta chains below, sequenced in a study of beta chain features in type 1 diabetes. TCRB transcripts that were expressed got sequenced, as all of the isolated RNA had been reverse transcribed. The protocol was immunoSEQ multiplex PCR, while the TCRdb copy is restricted to in-frame clones and leaves out a portion. The sample yields hundreds of thousands of clones, 15% to 18% seen once. Sequencing was carried out using naive CD4+ T cells from blood. Receptors originate from a man between 18 and 29 years old in good health.

This clone has more than one count but fewer than ten. The rearrangement links TRBV5-4 to TRBJ2-6; 8 bases match TRBD1. V was clipped by 4 bases and J by 1 base; unmatched bases: 13. CDR3 length: 19 amino acids. Per germline, CDR1 SGHNT and CDR2 YYREEE (reference sequence). The CDR3 sequence: CASSRDRGPELSGANVLTF. The CDR3 DNA follows: TGTGCCAGCAGCCGAGACAGGGGCCCCGAATTATCTGGGGCCAACGTCCTGACTTTC.

The rearrangement joins TRBV12-5 to TRBJ2-6, with 7 bases identical to TRBD1. Trimming took 5 bases from V and 0 from J; bases not matched to a gene: 7. CDR1 and CDR2 from the germline V gene are LGHNT and FRNRAP. The CDR3 spans 17 residues. DNA of the CDR3: TGTGCTAGTGGTACCGGACAGGTGGGCTCTGGGGCCAACGTCCTGACTTTC. It codes for CASGTGQVGSGANVLTF. Looking up the rest from reference TRBV12-5 and TRBJ2-6 gives the full variable domain: DARVTQTPRHKVTEMGQEVTMRCQPILGHNTVFWYRQTMMQGLELLAYFRNRAPLDDSGMPKDRFSAEMPDATLATLKIQPSEPRDSAVYFCASGTGQVGSGANVLTFGAGSRLTVL.

This chain joins TRBV7-9 and TRBJ2-2, with TRBD1 identical over 7 bases. Trimming at V came to 6 bases and at J to 4 bases, leaving 2 bases not matched to a gene. CDR1 is SEHNR and CDR2 is FQNEAQ in the germline V gene (reference sequence). The CDR3 totals 13 residues. The DNA for the CDR3 is TGTGCCAGCAGACGGGACAGCACCGGGGAGCTGTTTTTT. Its translation: CASRRDSTGELFF.

This rearrangement joins TRBV5-1 to TRBJ2-7; 8 nucleotides match TRBD1. The germline V gene has CDR1 SGHRS and CDR2 YFSETQ. V gave up 4 bases and J gave up 6 bases; unmatched junction bases: 9. The CDR3 runs 14 residues. The DNA for the CDR3 is TGCGCCAGCAGCAACTCAGGGGGCTTGGTCGAGCAGTACTTC. Amino acids: CASSNSGGLVEQYF.

This clone appeared a few times. J is TRBJ1-2 and V is TRBV28, with D hard to call. The CDR3 is made up of 12 amino acids. Trimming shortened V by 6 bases and J by 4 bases, and 9 bases separated the two germline ends. The germline gives CDR1 MDHEN, CDR2 SYDVKM. The CDR3, as DNA: TGTGCCAGCAGGTCAGGAGGCTATGGCTACACCTTC. Amino acid sequence: CASRSGGYGYTF.

The genes are TRBV5-4 and TRBJ1-5; D uncertain. The germline CDR1 and CDR2 sequences are SGHNT and YYREEE (reference sequence). The V end lost 3 bases, the J end lost 1 base, and 11 bases lay between the germline ends. The CDR3 runs to 15 residues. The CDR3 sequence: CASSSDPRSNQPQHF. In DNA, the CDR3 is TGTGCCAGCAGCTCCGATCCTCGAAGCAATCAGCCCCAGCATTTT.

This clone showed up just a few times. V gene TRBV4-3 combines with J gene TRBJ2-7; D not resolved. V was pared by 6 bases and J by 4 bases, with 19 bases between. The germline V gene has CDR1 LGHNA and CDR2 YSLEER. The CDR3 consists of 15 residues. The CDR3 here is CASSRSEDGPYEQYF. CDR3 coding DNA: TGCGCCAGCAGTCGCAGCGAGGACGGGCCATACGAGCAGTACTTC.

This chain links TRBV7-2 with TRBJ2-6, with a tentative D call TRBD1 (5 bases). Per germline, CDR1 SGHTA and CDR2 FQGNSA. Trimming cost V 5 bases and J 1 base, with 9 bases left between them. The CDR3 is made up of 15 amino acids. CDR3 sequence (DNA): TGTGCCAGCAGCCCAAGGGGATCTGGGGCCAACGTCCTGACTTTC. This encodes CASSPRGSGANVLTF.

The chain carries TRBV7-2 and TRBJ1-2; TRBD1 might be the D (5 bases). The CDR3 has 12 residues. The ends were cut back, 4 bases at V and 7 bases at J, with 10 bases in the middle. Germline values: CDR1 SGHTA, CDR2 FQGNSA. The CDR3 is CASSSPGGGYTF. CDR3 DNA: TGTGCCAGCAGCTCTCCTGGGGGTGGCTACACCTTC.

Ten or more counts support this clone. The J gene is TRBJ2-1, the V gene TRBV7-9; D is unresolved. V shed 5 bases and J shed 4 bases, with 15 bases lying between them. Germline V gene data show CDR1 as SEHNR and CDR2 as FQNEAQ (reference sequence). This CDR3 has 15 amino acids. This CDR3 is CASSPRQTFYNEQFF. DNA for the CDR3: TGTGCCAGCAGCCCCAGGCAAACTTTTTACAATGAGCAGTTCTTC.

This clone was picked up a small number of times. The chain combines TRBV2 with TRBJ2-4, with 9 bases identical to TRBD2. Per germline, CDR1 SNHLY and CDR2 FYNNEI. Trimming took 6 bases from V and 0 from J; bases not matched to a gene: 6. The CDR3 has 16 amino acids. This CDR3 reads CASSPSSGTAKNIQYF. In DNA, the CDR3 is TGTGCCAGCAGCCCCTCTAGCGGGACAGCCAAAAACATTCAGTACTTC. Drawing the rest from reference TRBV2 and TRBJ2-4, the complete variable domain is EPEVTQTPSHQVTQMGQEVILRCVPISNHLYFYWYRQILGQKVEFLVSFYNNEISEKSEIFDDQFSVERPDGSNFTLKIRSTKLEDSAMYFCASSPSSGTAKNIQYFGAGTRLSVL.

The chain carries TRBV29-1 and TRBJ2-3; 9 positions agree with TRBD2. With V trimmed by 4 bases and J by 4 bases, 6 bases remained unmatched. This CDR3 comprises 14 residues. From germline, CDR1 is SQVTM and CDR2 ANQGSEA. CDR3 sequence: CSVADSGSSDTQYF. CDR3 nucleotides: TGCAGCGTTGCCGATAGCGGGAGTTCAGATACGCAGTATTTT.

The V and J genes are TRBV19 and TRBJ2-5; 7 nucleotides match TRBD1. Germline V gene data show CDR1 as LNHDA and CDR2 as SQIVND (reference sequence). V shed 6 bases, J shed 4 bases, and the junction held 5 bases outside the gene matches. CDR3 length: 13 amino acids. This chain's CDR3 is CASSPTGPETQYF. The CDR3 region has the DNA TGTGCCAGTAGCCCGACAGGGCCAGAGACCCAGTACTTC.

This clone showed up just a few times. The V gene is TRBV27, the J gene TRBJ2-3; no clear D. The CDR3 is made up of 15 amino acids. CDR1 MNHEY and CDR2 SMNVEV come from the germline V gene (reference sequence). The V and J ends lost 6 bases and 0 bases respectively, with 13 bases between them. CDR3 nucleotides: TGTGCCAGCAGGGTCGGGCACCTTAGCACAGATACGCAGTATTTT. Its protein product is CASRVGHLSTDTQYF.

This clone was found a few times. The chain uses TRBV14 and TRBJ2-1, with D possibly TRBD1 on 5 matching bases. The CDR3 covers 15 residues. V lost 1 base, J lost 4 bases, and 11 bases lay in between. Per the germline V gene, CDR1 is SGHDN and CDR2 is FVKESK. The CDR3 is CASSQGTNQYNEQFF. In DNA, the CDR3 is TGTGCCAGCAGCCAAGGGACAAACCAATACAATGAGCAGTTCTTC.

Only a few counts were recorded for this clone. The chain recombines TRBV29-1 with TRBJ1-5, with 7 nucleotides matching TRBD1. This CDR3 contains 15 residues. The V gene's germline CDR1 is SQVTM and CDR2 ANQGSEA. The V and J ends lost 7 bases and 3 bases, in that order; junction bases with no gene match: 12. CDR3 nucleotide sequence: TGCAGCGCCGGCCCGGACAGGATCTCCAATCAGCCCCAGCATTTT. The encoded protein is CSAGPDRISNQPQHF.

This clone was detected only a few times. The V call is TRBV11-3, the J call TRBJ1-1; 7 nucleotides match TRBD1. The V gene end was trimmed by 1 base and the J gene end by 8 bases; junction bases not matched to a gene: 13. The CDR3 has 16 residues. The germline V gene encodes CDR1 SGHNT and CDR2 YENEEA. In DNA form, the CDR3 reads TGTGCCAGCAGCTTAGCCCTGACAGGGCCCGTCGGGGAAGCTTTCTTT. Its translation is CASSLALTGPVGEAFF. Full variable domain (remainder filled in from reference TRBV11-3 and TRBJ1-1): EAGVVQSPRYKIIEKKQPVAFWCNPISGHNTLYWYLQNLGQGPELLIRYENEEAVDDSQLPKDRFSAERLKGVDSTLKIQPAELGDSAVYLCASSLALTGPVGEAFFGQGTRLTVV.

The sample holds a few counts of this clone. J is TRBJ1-1 and V is TRBV6-6; D not resolved. Germline lookup yields CDR1 MNHNY and CDR2 SVGAGI (reference sequence). This CDR3 region has 13 residues. Trimming shortened V by 2 bases and J by 0 bases, and 4 bases separated the two germline ends. The CDR3 is CASSYSVNTEAFF. The CDR3 DNA reads TGTGCCAGCAGTTACAGCGTGAACACTGAAGCTTTCTTT.

The chain joins TRBV18 to TRBJ2-1; no clear D. This CDR3 region has 17 residues. Germline CDR1 and CDR2: KGHSH and LQKENI. Between the trimmed V and J ends, which lost 2 bases and 4 bases, there was a span of 18 bases. The CDR3 region has the DNA TGTGCCAGCTCACCAGTCCGAAGGGCGCTCGATTACAATGAGCAGTTCTTC. As protein: CASSPVRRALDYNEQFF. Looking up the rest from reference TRBV18 and TRBJ2-1 gives the full variable domain: NAGVMQNPRHLVRRRGQEARLRCSPMKGHSHVYWYRQLPEEGLKFMVYLQKENIIDESGMPKERFSAEFPKEGPSILRIQQVVRGDSAAYFCASSPVRRALDYNEQFFGPGTRLTVL.

The V gene is TRBV7-2, the J gene TRBJ2-3, with D possibly being TRBD1 (6 bases). The CDR3 has 15 residues. Germline assignment: CDR1 SGHTA and CDR2 FQGNSA. V lost 6 bases and J 3 bases, leaving 16 bases between the germline ends. CDR3 nucleotides: TGTGCCAGCAGGCAGCCGGGACAAAAAACAGATACGCAGTATTTT. Its protein is CASRQPGQKTDTQYF.

The chain uses TRBV10-3 and TRBJ1-2; no definite D call. CDR3 size: 15 residues. The V end was cut by 4 bases, the J end by 3 bases, with 15 bases between. Germline CDR1 is ENHRY and CDR2 is SYGVKD. The CDR3 protein is CAISGTGAGDYGYTF. CDR3 nucleotides: TGTGCCATCAGTGGGACGGGTGCCGGGGACTATGGCTACACCTTC.

This rearrangement joins TRBV28 to TRBJ1-4, with a tentative D call TRBD1 (5 bases). V lost 5 bases to trimming and J lost 3 bases, with 13 bases between them. The CDR3 consists of 15 residues. CDR1 and CDR2 (germline): MDHEN, SYDVKM. CDR3 region: CASSPPTAANEKLFF. The CDR3 nucleotides are TGTGCCAGCAGTCCCCCGACAGCCGCTAATGAAAAACTGTTTTTT.

This chain joins TRBV18 and TRBJ2-1; D is uncertain. CDR3 size: 11 residues. V lost 3 bases, J lost 12 bases, and 9 bases lay in between. Per the germline V gene, CDR1 is KGHSH and CDR2 is LQKENI. CDR3 nucleotide sequence: TGTGCCAGCTCACCCGGGTGGGTGCAGTTCTTC. This translates into CASSPGWVQFF.

Only a few counts were recorded for this clone. The V call is TRBV4-2, the J call TRBJ2-7; D perhaps matches TRBD1 (7 bases). The CDR3 runs 16 residues. The germline CDR1 and CDR2 sequences are LGHNA and YNFKEQ. The V gene lost 1 base and the J gene lost 0 bases, with 13 bases spanning the gap. The CDR3 DNA sequence: TGTGCCAGCAGCCAAGCAGGGGGGAAGAGCTCCTACGAGCAGTACTTC. Translating gives CASSQAGGKSSYEQYF.

The J gene is TRBJ1-2, the V gene TRBV7-2; unclear D gene. The CDR3 has 11 residues. The V end was cut by 4 bases, the J end by 8 bases, with 8 bases between. CDR1 is SGHTA and CDR2 is FQGNSA in the germline V gene. The CDR3 coding sequence is TGTGCCAGCAGCTCCTCCGGCGGCTACACCTTC. Its protein is CASSSSGGYTF.

The CDR3 DNA follows: TGTGCCAGCTCACCGACAGGGGGAGGACGAGAGCAGTACTTC. This gives the protein CASSPTGGGREQYF. This sequence joins TRBV18 and TRBJ2-7, with 9 positions matching TRBD1. The length of the CDR3 is 14 residues. Per the germline V gene, CDR1 is KGHSH and CDR2 is LQKENI. The V segment lost 3 bases and the J segment 7 bases; nucleotides outside the gene matches: 7.

This clone has just a few counts. The chain links TRBV6-5 to TRBJ2-2, with TRBD1 identical over 7 bases. Trimming cost V 6 bases and J 1 base; bases outside gene matches: 5. CDR3 length: 15 residues. Per the germline V gene, CDR1 is MNHEY and CDR2 is SVGAGI. The CDR3 DNA reads as TGTGCCAGCAGCTACGACAGGGTGAACACCGGGGAGCTGTTTTTT. Protein: CASSYDRVNTGELFF.

This clone was observed a handful of times. V is TRBV7-2 and J is TRBJ1-5; no reliable D call. The CDR3 has 14 residues. V dropped 2 bases and J dropped 2 bases, with 7 bases sitting between them. Germline CDR1 SGHTA, CDR2 FQGNSA. The CDR3 is CASSLNQGNQPQHF. In DNA form, the CDR3 reads TGTGCCAGCAGCTTAAACCAGGGCAATCAGCCCCAGCATTTT.